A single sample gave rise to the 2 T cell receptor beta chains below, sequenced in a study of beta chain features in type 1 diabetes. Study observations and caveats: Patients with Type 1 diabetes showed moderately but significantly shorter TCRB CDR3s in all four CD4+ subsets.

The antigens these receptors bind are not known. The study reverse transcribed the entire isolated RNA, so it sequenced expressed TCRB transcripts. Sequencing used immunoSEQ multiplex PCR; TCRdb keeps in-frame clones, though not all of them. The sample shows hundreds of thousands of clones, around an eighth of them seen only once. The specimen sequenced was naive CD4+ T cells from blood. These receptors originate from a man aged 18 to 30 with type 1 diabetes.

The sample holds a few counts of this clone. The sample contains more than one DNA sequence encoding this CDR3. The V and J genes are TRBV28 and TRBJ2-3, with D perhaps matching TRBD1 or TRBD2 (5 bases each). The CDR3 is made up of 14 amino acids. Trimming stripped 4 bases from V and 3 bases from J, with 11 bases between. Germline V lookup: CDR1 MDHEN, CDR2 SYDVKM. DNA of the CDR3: TGTGCCAGCAGTTCCCCTGGGGGAACAGATACGCAGTATTTT. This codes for CASSSPGGTDTQYF.

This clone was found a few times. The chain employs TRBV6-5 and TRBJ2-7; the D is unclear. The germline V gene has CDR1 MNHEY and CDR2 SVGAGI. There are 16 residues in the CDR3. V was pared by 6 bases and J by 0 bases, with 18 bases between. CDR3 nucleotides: TGTGCCAGCAGCTACGCGGTCCCGGGCGTCTCCTACGAGCAGTACTTC. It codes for CASSYAVPGVSYEQYF.